This T cell receptor beta chain was identified in a study of shared clonotypes between healthy human individuals. The study, taken as a whole, reports: An anticipated effect of sequencing depth on clonotype sharing among donors was recognized.

A word on this clone: Antigen unknown.

Naive CD8 populations comprised CD45RO-negative cells positively selected for CCR7, excluding terminally differentiated effector memory CD45RA+ cells. This was a deep-level run. The table came from immunoSEQ multiplex PCR; TCRdb's copy has only in-frame clones and leaves some out. This table holds millions of clones, about 95% found once. The material sequenced was naive CD8+ T cells sorted from blood. This receptor was obtained from a man aged 18 to 29 in good health.

CDR3 DNA: TGTGCCAGTAGTACCGACAGGGAAGAGGAGCAGTACTTC. This encodes CASSTDREEEQYF. This chain links TRBV19 with TRBJ2-7; TRBD1 aligns across 7 bases. Germline lookup yields CDR1 LNHDA and CDR2 SQIVND (reference sequence). V shed 4 bases, J shed 7 bases, and the junction held 7 bases outside the gene matches. The CDR3 length is 13 residues.